The 11 T cell receptor beta chains in this list originate from one sample, sequenced in a study of blood T cell repertoires in COVID-19. Repertoires were generated with immunoSEQ multiplex PCR, while TCRdb's copy carries only in-frame clones and drops some. The sample has around 200,000 clones, 75% to 90% seen once. The sample taken for sequencing was peripheral blood. These receptors all come from a human donor in a cohort sampled during active COVID-19.

The V and J genes are TRBV19 and TRBJ2-3, with D possibly matching TRBD1 (5 bases). V lost 0 bases and J lost 3, with 16 bases in between. The CDR3 loop spans 17 amino acids. Germline V gene data show CDR1 as LNHDA and CDR2 as SQIVND (reference sequence). For the CDR3, the DNA is TGTGCCAGTAGTATAGACCCGGGCAGGGTATGGACAGATACGCAGTATTTT. Protein product: CASSIDPGRVWTDTQYF.

The V call is TRBV7-2, the J call TRBJ1-4; D remains ambiguous. The CDR3 has 13 amino acids. Trimming shortened V by 5 bases and J by 5 bases, and 9 bases separated the two germline ends. The germline V gene encodes CDR1 SGHTA and CDR2 FQGNSA. The CDR3 DNA sequence: TGTGCCAGCAGCCGCGATTTAAATGAAAAACTGTTTTTT. The encoded protein is CASSRDLNEKLFF.

V and J are TRBV4-3 and TRBJ2-1, with D possibly TRBD2 on 6 matching bases. In germline, CDR1 is LGHNA, CDR2 YSLEER. V lost 2 bases, J lost 8 bases, and 16 bases lay in between. This CDR3 is 15 amino acids long. The CDR3: CASSQSSGVWHEQFF. The CDR3 DNA sequence: TGCGCCAGCAGCCAAAGTTCGGGGGTTTGGCATGAGCAGTTCTTC.

J is TRBJ1-5 and V is TRBV18; 9 nucleotides line up with TRBD1. The CDR3 totals 15 residues. CDR1 is KGHSH and CDR2 is LQKENI in the germline V gene. V shed 3 bases, J shed 4 bases, and the junction held 4 bases outside the gene matches. This CDR3 is CASSPLGQGNQPQHF. In DNA, the CDR3 is TGTGCCAGCTCACCGTTGGGACAGGGAAATCAGCCCCAGCATTTT.

This clone was observed a handful of times. The chain carries TRBV6-6 and TRBJ2-7; possibly TRBD1 for D (6 bases). The germline V gene encodes CDR1 MNHNY and CDR2 SVGAGI (reference sequence). The CDR3 extends over 12 amino acids. Between the trimmed V and J ends, which lost 2 bases and 4 bases, there was a span of 6 bases. In DNA, the CDR3 is TGTGCCAGCAGTTACCAGGGGTACGAGCAGTACTTC. Protein product: CASSYQGYEQYF.

This clone was picked up a small number of times. The rearrangement joins TRBV18 to TRBJ1-5; D call uncertain. V was cut by 6 bases and J by 6 bases, with 12 bases left in between. Germline CDR1 reads KGHSH; CDR2 reads LQKENI. The CDR3 totals 13 residues. DNA of the CDR3: TGTGCCAGCTCCCTTGAGGGCCTTCAGCCCCAGCATTTT. Its protein is CASSLEGLQPQHF.

The gene calls are TRBV9 and TRBJ2-5; TRBD1 matches at 7 bases. J lost 5 bases, V lost 1 base, and 8 bases had no gene match. Germline V gives CDR1 SGDLS, CDR2 YYNGEE. This CDR3 spans 15 amino acids. CDR3 loop: CASSVRTGPGETQYF. The DNA for the CDR3 is TGTGCCAGCAGCGTACGGACAGGCCCAGGGGAGACCCAGTACTTC.

The gene calls are TRBV4-3 and TRBJ1-5; tentatively, D is TRBD1 (6 bases). The V gene lost 0 bases and the J gene lost 5 bases, with 11 bases spanning the gap. CDR3 length: 15 amino acids. Germline CDR1 is LGHNA and CDR2 is YSLEER. The CDR3 is CASSQEQGRDQPQHF. In DNA form, the CDR3 reads TGCGCCAGCAGCCAAGAACAGGGTAGGGATCAGCCCCAGCATTTT.

V and J are TRBV11-3 and TRBJ2-1, with 8 nucleotides matching TRBD2. This CDR3 is 15 amino acids long. V shed 5 bases and J 9 bases; nucleotides not matched to a gene: 12. Per the germline V gene, CDR1 is SGHNT and CDR2 is YENEEA. The CDR3 DNA reads TGTGCCAGCAGCCCCGCCGGGACTAGTTACCTTGAGCAGTTCTTC. Translating gives CASSPAGTSYLEQFF.

The V and J genes are TRBV5-6 and TRBJ2-2; D not certain. CDR3 length equals 15 residues. Between the trimmed V and J ends, which lost 1 base and 6 bases, there was a span of 13 bases. The germline V gene has CDR1 SGHDT and CDR2 YYEEEE. This chain's CDR3 is CASSLITVSAGELFF. Written as DNA, the CDR3 is TGTGCCAGCAGCTTGATAACCGTTTCGGCCGGGGAGCTGTTTTTT.

The V gene is TRBV4-2, the J gene TRBJ2-7; 8 positions match TRBD2. V dropped 5 bases and J dropped 1; count of bases not matched to a gene: 7. This CDR3 has 15 residues. CDR1 is LGHNA, CDR2 YNFKEQ, per germline. CDR3 protein: CASSLLAEGSYEQYF. The CDR3 DNA sequence: TGTGCCAGCAGCTTACTAGCGGAAGGATCCTACGAGCAGTACTTC.